This T cell receptor (beta chain) was documented in a study of blood T cell repertoires in COVID-19. Across the whole study: Sites across the United States, Italy and Spain contributed samples from acute and convalescent COVID-19. T cells, B-cell-depleted T cells, or PBMCs supplied cDNA or gDNA.

Enrolled during active infection, Seattle patients were then followed longitudinally. Authors' analysis steps: Amplified reference gene primers provided the basis for estimating nucleated cell counts. Produced via immunoSEQ multiplex PCR; TCRdb's table is partial and in-frame only. V, J and clone size were drawn from that table, and D and trimming were deduced from the DNA. The sample gives 150,000 to 200,000 clones, around 80% of which show up once; 7.8% is in the top ten. V shed 2 bases, J shed 1 base, and the junction held 9 bases outside the gene matches. Germline V gene sequence: CDR1 SGHAT, CDR2 FQNNGV. The CDR3 has 18 amino acids. This clone was seen more than once but under ten times.

The sequence came from a woman aged 55-75 years with COVID-19, enrolled during active disease. V and J are TRBV11-2 and TRBJ2-2, with TRBD2 matching 8 bases. Sequenced sample: peripheral blood. The CDR3 nucleotides are TGTGCCAGCAGCTTACCCCGTACCGGGACTAGGAACACCGGGGAGCTGTTTTTT. This codes for CASSLPRTGTRNTGELFF.